The present T cell receptor beta chain was sequenced within a study of blood T cell repertoires in COVID-19. Germline values: CDR1 SGHAT, CDR2 FQNNGV. J was trimmed by 7 bases and V by 4 bases; bases with no gene match: 10. The CDR3 has 16 amino acids. Sequencing was performed with immunoSEQ multiplex PCR; in TCRdb, only in-frame clones are kept and a portion is missing. Of under 300,000 clones listed, over 80% are singletons. Exposed participants came across a COVID-19 case within 2 weeks before study entry. The sequence derives from a woman aged 40 to 50 who had been exposed to COVID-19. Input material: PBMCs or T cells enriched from blood (not recorded which). The gene calls are TRBV11-2 and TRBJ1-3; TRBD1 matches at 10 bases. CDR3 DNA: TGTGCCAGCAGCTCCCTGACAGGGGGCTTATGGAACACCATATATTTT. Its protein is CASSSLTGGLWNTIYF. The variable domain in full, completed from reference TRBV11-2 and TRBJ1-3, reads EAGVAQSPRYKIIEKRQSVAFWCNPISGHATLYWYQQILGQGPKLLIQFQNNGVVDDSQLPKDRFSAERLKGVDSTLKIQPAKLEDSAVYLCASSSLTGGLWNTIYFGEGSWLTVV.